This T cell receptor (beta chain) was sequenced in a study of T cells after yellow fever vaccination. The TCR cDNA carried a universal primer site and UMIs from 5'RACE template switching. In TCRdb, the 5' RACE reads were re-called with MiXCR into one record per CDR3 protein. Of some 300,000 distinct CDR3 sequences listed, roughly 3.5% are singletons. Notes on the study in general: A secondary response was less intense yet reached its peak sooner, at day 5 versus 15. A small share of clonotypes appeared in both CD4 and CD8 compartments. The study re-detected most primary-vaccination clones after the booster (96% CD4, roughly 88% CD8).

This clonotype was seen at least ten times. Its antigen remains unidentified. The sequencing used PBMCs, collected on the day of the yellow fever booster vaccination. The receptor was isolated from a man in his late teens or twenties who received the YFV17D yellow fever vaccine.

CDR3: CASSPGVTYEQYF. CDR3 in DNA: TGTGCCAGCAGTCCAGGGGTGACCTACGAGCAGTACTTC. The chain has TRBV6-1 and TRBJ2-7; tentatively, D is TRBD1 (6 bases). Trimming removed 5 bases at V and 2 bases at J, with 10 bases between. The CDR3 has 13 residues. Per the germline V gene, CDR1 is MNHNS and CDR2 is SASEGT.